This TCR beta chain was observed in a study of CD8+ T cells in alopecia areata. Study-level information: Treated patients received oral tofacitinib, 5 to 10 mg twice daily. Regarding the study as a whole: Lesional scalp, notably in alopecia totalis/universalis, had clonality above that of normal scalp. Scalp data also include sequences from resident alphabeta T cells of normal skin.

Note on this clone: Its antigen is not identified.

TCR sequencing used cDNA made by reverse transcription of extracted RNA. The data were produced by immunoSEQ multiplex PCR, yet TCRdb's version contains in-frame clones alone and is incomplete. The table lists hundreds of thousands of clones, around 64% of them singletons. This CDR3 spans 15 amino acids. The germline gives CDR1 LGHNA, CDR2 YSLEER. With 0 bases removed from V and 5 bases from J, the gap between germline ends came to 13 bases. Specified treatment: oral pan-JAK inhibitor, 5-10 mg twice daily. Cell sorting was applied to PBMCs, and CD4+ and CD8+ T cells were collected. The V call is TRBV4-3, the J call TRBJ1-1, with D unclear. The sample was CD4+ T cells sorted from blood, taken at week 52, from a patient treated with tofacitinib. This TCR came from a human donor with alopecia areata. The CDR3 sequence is CASSQDHELRTEAFF. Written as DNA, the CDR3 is TGCGCCAGCAGCCAAGATCACGAGTTGAGGACTGAAGCTTTCTTT.